The clone carrying this TCR beta chain was found many times. The antigen is unknown. V lost 3 bases to trimming and J lost 5 bases; unmatched junction nucleotides: 6. CDR3 length equals 15 residues. CDR1 SEHNR and CDR2 FQNEAQ come from the germline V gene (reference sequence). Specified time point: patch test 3, about 24 weeks after DPC sensitization. The treatment is: therapeutic diphenylcyclopropenone sensitization with weekly scalp DPC. Authors' analysis steps: With a range of roughly 20,000 to 750,000, the median per sample was around 96,000 TCRs. TCRdb itself ran the RACE reads through MiXCR, one entry per CDR3 protein. These V and J calls rely on TCRdb rather than the paper's analysis. The sample has 70,000 or so distinct CDR3 sequences; around 10% are singletons. The data were taken from a study of human T cells and chemical hapten exposure. Overall study context: Minor pooled library volume differences mainly drove per-sample TCR yield variation. Whole-study results and caveats: TCRs at a frequency above 1 in 1000 stayed unchanged with DPC sensitization.

The sample was whole blood, taken in connection with sensitization to the hapten diphenylcyclopropenone (DPC). The chain uses TRBV7-9 and TRBJ2-1; 8 bases are shared with TRBD2. The receptor comes from a woman between 50 and 59 years old with alopecia areata. Some clones in this sample may be carry-over from other donors' samples. The CDR3 here is CASSLSGSFDNEQFF. The CDR3 nucleotides read TGTGCCAGCAGCTTGAGCGGGAGCTTTGACAATGAGCAGTTCTTC.